A selection of T cell receptor beta chains follows, all from one sample in a study of identical twins' blood T cells. TCRdb fed the 5' RACE reads into MiXCR, producing one record per CDR3 protein. The sample carries a few hundred thousand distinct CDR3 sequences, about 28% recorded once. The sequenced sample consisted of PBMCs. These receptors were obtained from a woman between 18 and 55 years old in good health. CDR3s include the opening cysteine and the closing phenylalanine or tryptophan. Fields, in order: V gene, CDR3 protein.

v_gene: TRBV19
CDR3aa: CASSISDRVYSNQPQHF

v_gene: TRBV20-1
CDR3aa: CSASRRGTEAFF

v_gene: TRBV7-6
CDR3aa: CASSLFSPSVPNTGELFF

v_gene: TRBV6-6
CDR3aa: CASSTTGQGLNSPLHF

v_gene: TRBV18
CDR3aa: CASSLGDLRGYGYTF

v_gene: TRBV14
CDR3aa: CASSQGSSGFVGYGYTF

v_gene: TRBV20-1
CDR3aa: CSARYPRGGPSYNEQFF

v_gene: TRBV12-3/TRBV12-4
CDR3aa: CASSLGASRYEQYF

v_gene: TRBV29-1
CDR3aa: CSVAQGKAFF

v_gene: TRBV6-5
CDR3aa: CASSLQSGYQETQYF

v_gene: TRBV18
CDR3aa: CASSPPLGGGFTEAFF

v_gene: TRBV6-6
CDR3aa: CASGYVDRVNYGYTF

v_gene: TRBV7-6
CDR3aa: CASSPLQGDTEAFF

v_gene: TRBV10-3
CDR3aa: CAISFPASGSTDTQYF

v_gene: TRBV6-6
CDR3aa: CASEDTAYEQYF

v_gene: TRBV29-1
CDR3aa: CSVERDTPYEQYF

v_gene: TRBV20-1
CDR3aa: CSAAGTGGNQPQHF

v_gene: TRBV5-1
CDR3aa: CASSQQIYREAYNEQFF

v_gene: TRBV10-3
CDR3aa: CAIKSVNTGELFF

v_gene: TRBV18
CDR3aa: CASSRQLADHYNEQFF

v_gene: TRBV2
CDR3aa: CASSPPGFYYTEAFF

v_gene: TRBV9
CDR3aa: CASSVADRDQPQHF

v_gene: TRBV20-1
CDR3aa: CSASFRGQGRAFF

v_gene: TRBV20-1
CDR3aa: CSARGLAWKFF

v_gene: TRBV12-3/TRBV12-4
CDR3aa: CAGSLAFGLAGVEQYF

v_gene: TRBV7-9
CDR3aa: CASSLADRYGYTF

v_gene: TRBV6-2/TRBV6-3
CDR3aa: CASSNLRAQAGELFF

v_gene: TRBV7-9
CDR3aa: CASSFLRQTEAFF

v_gene: TRBV2
CDR3aa: CASIQGIVTEAFF

v_gene: TRBV5-6
CDR3aa: CASSYGTGIGYGYTF

v_gene: TRBV7-9
CDR3aa: CASSSIGQVDGYTF

v_gene: TRBV20-1
CDR3aa: CSASRLREAFF

v_gene: TRBV12-5
CDR3aa: CASGLPLTPGPLDDWSGNTIYF

v_gene: TRBV6-6
CDR3aa: CASSPPGFIQYF

v_gene: TRBV28
CDR3aa: CAIETGNQPQHF

v_gene: TRBV20-1
CDR3aa: CSALIRADIQYF

v_gene: TRBV12-3/TRBV12-4
CDR3aa: CASSLRGAQETQYF

v_gene: TRBV10-3
CDR3aa: CAISESSDRDRRDNEQFF

v_gene: TRBV14
CDR3aa: CASSQQHNSNTEAFF

v_gene: TRBV24-1
CDR3aa: CATSGGRGYGYTF

v_gene: TRBV6-2/TRBV6-3
CDR3aa: CASLTTGGGTRRYNEQFF

v_gene: TRBV6-5
CDR3aa: CASGRRNGELFF

v_gene: TRBV9
CDR3aa: CASDSNTGELFF

v_gene: TRBV7-2
CDR3aa: CASSLDPSINEQFF

v_gene: TRBV10-3
CDR3aa: CAISEPRGGLNTEAFF

v_gene: TRBV20-1
CDR3aa: CSVNKRDTGELFF

v_gene: TRBV24-1
CDR3aa: CATSDQTSIGQGLSNQPQHF

v_gene: TRBV9
CDR3aa: CASSVRRTGYGYAF

v_gene: TRBV29-1
CDR3aa: CSVLTDNYGYTF

v_gene: TRBV20-1
CDR3aa: CSARDLKTVSTDTQYF

v_gene: TRBV30
CDR3aa: CAWSANWGYTF

v_gene: TRBV3-1
CDR3aa: CASSQQPGSAEAFF

v_gene: TRBV15
CDR3aa: CATSRDLGGYEQYF

v_gene: TRBV7-9
CDR3aa: CASSSHRGPNTGGLFF